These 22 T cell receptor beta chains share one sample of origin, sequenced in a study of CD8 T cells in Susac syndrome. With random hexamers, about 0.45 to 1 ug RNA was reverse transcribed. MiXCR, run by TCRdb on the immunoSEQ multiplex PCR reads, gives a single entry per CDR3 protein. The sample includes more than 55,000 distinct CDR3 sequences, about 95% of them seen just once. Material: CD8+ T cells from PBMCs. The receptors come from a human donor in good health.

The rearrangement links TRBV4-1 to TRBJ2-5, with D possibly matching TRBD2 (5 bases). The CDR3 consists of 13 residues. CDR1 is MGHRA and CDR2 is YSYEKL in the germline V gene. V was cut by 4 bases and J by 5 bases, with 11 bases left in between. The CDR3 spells CASSRGERETQYF. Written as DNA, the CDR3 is TGCGCCAGCAGCCGGGGAGAGAGGGAGACCCAGTACTTC.

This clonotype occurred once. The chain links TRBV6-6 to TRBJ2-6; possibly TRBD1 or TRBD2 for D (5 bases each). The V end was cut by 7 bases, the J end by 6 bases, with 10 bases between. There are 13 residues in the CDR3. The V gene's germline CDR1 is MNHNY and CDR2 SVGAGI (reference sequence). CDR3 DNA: TGTGCCAGCACAGGGAGTAAGGCCAACGTCCTGACTTTC. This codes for CASTGSKANVLTF.

The CDR3 bases are TGTGCCAGTAGTGCAATGGATCCACAGACCGGGGAGCTGTTTTTT. It is translated as CASSAMDPQTGELFF. The V call is TRBV19, the J call TRBJ2-2; D is unresolved. This CDR3 has 15 residues. The germline V gene has CDR1 LNHDA and CDR2 SQIVND (reference sequence). The V end lost 5 bases, the J end lost 5 bases, and 15 bases lay between the germline ends.

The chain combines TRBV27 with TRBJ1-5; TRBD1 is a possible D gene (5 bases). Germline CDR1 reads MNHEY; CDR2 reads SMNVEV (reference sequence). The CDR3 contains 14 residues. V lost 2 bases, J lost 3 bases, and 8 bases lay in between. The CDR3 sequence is CASSLRQPNQPQHF. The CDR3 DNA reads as TGTGCCAGCAGTTTACGACAGCCCAATCAGCCCCAGCATTTT.

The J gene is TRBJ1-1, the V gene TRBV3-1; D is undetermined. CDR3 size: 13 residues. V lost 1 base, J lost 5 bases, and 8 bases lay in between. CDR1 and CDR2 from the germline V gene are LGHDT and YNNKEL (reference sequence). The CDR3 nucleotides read TGTGCCAGCAGCCAAGTGGGCGGGACTGAAGCTTTCTTT. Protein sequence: CASSQVGGTEAFF.

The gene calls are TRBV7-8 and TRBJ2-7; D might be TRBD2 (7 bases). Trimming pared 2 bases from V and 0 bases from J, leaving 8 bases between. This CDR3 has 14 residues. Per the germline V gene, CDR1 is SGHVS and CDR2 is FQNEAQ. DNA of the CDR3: TGTGCCAGCAGCTTAAGGGGGGGCTCCTACGAGCAGTACGTC. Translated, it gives CASSLRGGSYEQYV.

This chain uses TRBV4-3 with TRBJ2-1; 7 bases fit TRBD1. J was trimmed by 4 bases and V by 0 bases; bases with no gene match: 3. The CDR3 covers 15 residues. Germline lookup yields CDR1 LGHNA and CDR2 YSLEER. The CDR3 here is CASSQDRGSYNEQFF. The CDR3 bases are TGCGCCAGCAGCCAAGACAGGGGGAGTTACAATGAGCAGTTCTTC.

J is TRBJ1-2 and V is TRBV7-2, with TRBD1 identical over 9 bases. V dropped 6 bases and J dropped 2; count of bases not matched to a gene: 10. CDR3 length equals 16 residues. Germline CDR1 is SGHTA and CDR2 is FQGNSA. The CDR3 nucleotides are TGTGCCAGCAGTCCGCTACAGGGGGCACGAAACTATGGCTACACCTTC. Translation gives CASSPLQGARNYGYTF.

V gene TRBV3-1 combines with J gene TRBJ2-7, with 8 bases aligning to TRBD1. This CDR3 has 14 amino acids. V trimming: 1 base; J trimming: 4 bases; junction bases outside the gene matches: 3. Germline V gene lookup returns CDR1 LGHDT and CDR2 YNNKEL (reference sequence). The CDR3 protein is CASSQGTGGYEQYV. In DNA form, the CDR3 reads TGTGCCAGCAGCCAAGGAACAGGGGGGTACGAGCAGTACGTC.

CDR3 residues: CASSQELGRSEAFF. CDR3 bases: TGTGCCAGCAGCCAAGAATTAGGAAGAAGTGAAGCTTTCTTT. The V and J genes are TRBV14 and TRBJ1-1; D remains ambiguous. Germline CDR1 SGHDN, CDR2 FVKESK. Trimming removed 0 bases at V and 7 bases at J, with 12 bases between. The CDR3 loop spans 14 amino acids.

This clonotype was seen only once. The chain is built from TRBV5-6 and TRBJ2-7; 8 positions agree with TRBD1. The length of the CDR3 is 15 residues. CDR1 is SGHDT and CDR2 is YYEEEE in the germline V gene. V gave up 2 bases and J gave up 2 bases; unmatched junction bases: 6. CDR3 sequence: CASSFGTGIPYEQYF. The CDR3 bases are TGTGCCAGCAGCTTCGGGACAGGCATTCCCTACGAGCAGTACTTC.

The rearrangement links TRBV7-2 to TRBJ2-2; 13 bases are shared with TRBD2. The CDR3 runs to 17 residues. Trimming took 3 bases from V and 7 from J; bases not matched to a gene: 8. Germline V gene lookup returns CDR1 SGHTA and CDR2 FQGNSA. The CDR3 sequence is CASSFTSGGASYGELFF. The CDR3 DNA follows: TGTGCCAGCAGCTTCACTAGCGGGGGGGCCTCGTACGGGGAGCTGTTTTTT.

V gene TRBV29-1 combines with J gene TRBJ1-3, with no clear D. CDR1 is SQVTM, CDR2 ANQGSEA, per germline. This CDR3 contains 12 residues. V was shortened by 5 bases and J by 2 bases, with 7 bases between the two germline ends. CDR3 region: CSVQTTGNTIYF. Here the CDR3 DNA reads TGCAGCGTTCAAACAACTGGAAACACCATATATTTT.

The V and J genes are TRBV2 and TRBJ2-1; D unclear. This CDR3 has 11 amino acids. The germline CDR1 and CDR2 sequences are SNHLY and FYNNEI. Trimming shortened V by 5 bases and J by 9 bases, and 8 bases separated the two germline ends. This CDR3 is CASSYNIEQFF. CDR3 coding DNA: TGTGCCAGCAGTTACAACATTGAGCAGTTCTTC.

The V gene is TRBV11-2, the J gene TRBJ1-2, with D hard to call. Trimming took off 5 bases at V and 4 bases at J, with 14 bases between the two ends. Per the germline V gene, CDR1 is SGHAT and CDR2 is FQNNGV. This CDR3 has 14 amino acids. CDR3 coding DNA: TGTGCCAGCAGCCCCCGAGGCGCGAGCTATGGCTACACCTTC. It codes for CASSPRGASYGYTF. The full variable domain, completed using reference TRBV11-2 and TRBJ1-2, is EAGVAQSPRYKIIEKRQSVAFWCNPISGHATLYWYQQILGQGPKLLIQFQNNGVVDDSQLPKDRFSAERLKGVDSTLKIQPAKLEDSAVYLCASSPRGASYGYTFGSGTRLTVV.

CDR3 bases: TGTGCCAGCAGCCCCCGCGGAGCGGGGAAGCGAGAGACCCAGTACTTC. It encodes CASSPRGAGKRETQYF. The chain uses TRBV5-6 and TRBJ2-5; 7 nucleotides line up with TRBD2. This CDR3 spans 16 amino acids. Germline lookup yields CDR1 SGHDT and CDR2 YYEEEE. V shed 4 bases and J 4 bases; nucleotides not matched to a gene: 13. The whole variable domain, remainder taken from reference TRBV5-6 and TRBJ2-5, is DAGVTQSPTHLIKTRGQQVTLRCSPKSGHDTVSWYQQALGQGPQFIFQYYEEEERQRGNFPDRFSGHQFPNYSSELNVNALLLGDSALYLCASSPRGAGKRETQYFGPGTRLLVL.

CDR3 in amino acids: CASSFSSYEQYV. The CDR3 nucleotides are TGTGCCAGCAGCTTCAGCTCCTACGAGCAGTACGTC. The rearrangement joins TRBV7-3 to TRBJ2-7; D remains unclear. Germline V lookup: CDR1 SGHTA, CDR2 FQGTGA. This CDR3 region has 12 residues. V gave up 3 bases and J gave up 0 bases, with 3 bases separating them.

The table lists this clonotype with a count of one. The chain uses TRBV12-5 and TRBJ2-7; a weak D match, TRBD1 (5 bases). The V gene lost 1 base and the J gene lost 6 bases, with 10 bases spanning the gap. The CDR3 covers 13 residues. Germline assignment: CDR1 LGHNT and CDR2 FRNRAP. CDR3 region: CASGLEAGLEQYF. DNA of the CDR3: TGTGCTAGTGGTTTGGAAGCAGGGCTCGAGCAGTACTTC. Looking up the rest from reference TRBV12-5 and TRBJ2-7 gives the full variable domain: DARVTQTPRHKVTEMGQEVTMRCQPILGHNTVFWYRQTMMQGLELLAYFRNRAPLDDSGMPKDRFSAEMPDATLATLKIQPSEPRDSAVYFCASGLEAGLEQYFGPGTRLTVT.

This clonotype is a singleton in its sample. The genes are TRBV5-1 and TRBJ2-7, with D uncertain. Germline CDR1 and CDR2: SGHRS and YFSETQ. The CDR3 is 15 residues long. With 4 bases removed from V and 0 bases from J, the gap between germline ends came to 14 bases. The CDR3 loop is CASSPGPLSSYEQYV. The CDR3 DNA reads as TGCGCCAGCAGCCCCGGGCCGTTGAGCTCCTACGAGCAGTACGTC.

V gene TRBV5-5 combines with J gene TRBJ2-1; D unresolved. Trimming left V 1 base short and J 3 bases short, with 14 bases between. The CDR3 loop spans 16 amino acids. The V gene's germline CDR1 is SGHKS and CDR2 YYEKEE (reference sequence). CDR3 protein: CASSLPVVMGYNEQFF. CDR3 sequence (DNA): TGTGCCAGCAGCTTGCCCGTGGTTATGGGCTACAATGAGCAGTTCTTC.

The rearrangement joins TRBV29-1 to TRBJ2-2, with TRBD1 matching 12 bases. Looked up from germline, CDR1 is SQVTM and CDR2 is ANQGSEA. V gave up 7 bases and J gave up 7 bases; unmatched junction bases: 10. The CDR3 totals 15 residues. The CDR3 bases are TGCAGCGCGGGACAGGGGGCTTCGGCAAACGGGGAGCTGTTTTTT. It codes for CSAGQGASANGELFF.

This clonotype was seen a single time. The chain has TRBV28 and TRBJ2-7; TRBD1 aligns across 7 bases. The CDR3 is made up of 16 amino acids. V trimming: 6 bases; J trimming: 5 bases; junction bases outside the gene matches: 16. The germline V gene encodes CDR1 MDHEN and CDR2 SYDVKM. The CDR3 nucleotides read TGTGCCAGCAGACCTGCTACAGGGGATCTTCTTGACGAGCAGTACGTC. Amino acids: CASRPATGDLLDEQYV.